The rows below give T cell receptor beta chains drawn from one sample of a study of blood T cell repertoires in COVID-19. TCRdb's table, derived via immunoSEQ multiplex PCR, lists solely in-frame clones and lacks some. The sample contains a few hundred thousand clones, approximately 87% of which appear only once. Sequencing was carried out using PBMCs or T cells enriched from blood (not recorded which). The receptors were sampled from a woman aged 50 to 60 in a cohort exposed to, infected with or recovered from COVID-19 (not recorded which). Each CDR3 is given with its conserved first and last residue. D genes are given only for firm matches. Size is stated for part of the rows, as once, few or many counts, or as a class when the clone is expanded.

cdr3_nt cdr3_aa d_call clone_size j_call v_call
TGTGCCAGCAGCCCGACCCTAGCGGGGGGGCTCCTGGATACGCAGTATTTT CASSPTLAGGLLDTQYF TRBD2 . TRBJ2-3 TRBV6-4
TGTGCCAGCAGCCCAGGCCGAATTTACTCCTATAATTCACCCCTCCACTTT CASSPGRIYSYNSPLHF . . TRBJ1-6 TRBV27
TGCGCCAGCAGCGGCGGCGGGGGTCTCGGGAATGAGCAGTTCTTC CASSGGGGLGNEQFF TRBD2 . TRBJ2-1 TRBV5-1
TGTGCCAGCAGTTACGGCGCGAGCGGGGGGACTGAGACCCAGTACTTC CASSYGASGGTETQYF TRBD2 . TRBJ2-5 TRBV6-5
TGTGCCAGCAGACAGGGGTCCCCCTACTATGGCTACACCTTC CASRQGSPYYGYTF TRBD1 . TRBJ1-2 TRBV6-5
TGTGCCAGCAGCTTAGCGGGGAGAGGGGGTTATCAGCCCCAGCATTTT CASSLAGRGGYQPQHF . . TRBJ1-5 TRBV7-2
TGTGCTAGCGGAGTAAGTAAGAACACTGAAGCTTTCTTT CASGVSKNTEAFF . . TRBJ1-1 TRBV7-7
TGTGCCAGCAATTCGGGACAGATAGCCACCGGGGAGCTGTTTTTT CASNSGQIATGELFF TRBD1 few TRBJ2-2 TRBV25-1
TGTGCCATCAGCCTAACTAGCGACCCAGATACGCAGTATTTT CAISLTSDPDTQYF TRBD2 . TRBJ2-3 TRBV10-3
TGTGCCAGCAGCTTAGGCGCAGGTCAGCCCCAGCATTTT CASSLGAGQPQHF . . TRBJ1-5 TRBV7-3
TGTGCCAGCAGCCCCTTCGGAGCATCGCAAGAGACCCAGTACTTC CASSPFGASQETQYF . . TRBJ2-5 TRBV7-8
TGTGCCACCGAGCCTACGCGGGAACAGGGGGCAAGTCAGCCCCAGCATTTT CATEPTREQGASQPQHF TRBD1 . TRBJ1-5 TRBV24-1
TGTGCCAGCTCACCAGGACTTCCAATTGGCTACACCTTC CASSPGLPIGYTF . once TRBJ1-2 TRBV18
TGTGCCAGCAGGAGACAGGGGACTCCTGGCTACACCTTC CASRRQGTPGYTF TRBD1 . TRBJ1-2 TRBV2
TGTGCCAGCTTCCGGACTATGAACACTGAAGCTTTCTTT CASFRTMNTEAFF . . TRBJ1-1 TRBV2
TGTGCCATCAGAGATAACTATAGCAATCAGCCCCAGCATTTT CAIRDNYSNQPQHF . . TRBJ1-5 TRBV10-3
TGTGCCAGCAGCATCGGGACTAGCGGGGATTTCCCCCCAGATACGCAGTATTTT CASSIGTSGDFPPDTQYF TRBD2 . TRBJ2-3 TRBV7-8
TGTGCCAGCACCCCAGCGGGATACAATGAGCAGTTCTTC CASTPAGYNEQFF TRBD2 . TRBJ2-1 TRBV19
TGTGCCAGCAGCTTGGCCCCAGGGATAGGGTCTAACTATGGCTACACCTTC CASSLAPGIGSNYGYTF . once TRBJ1-2 TRBV5-5
TGTGCCAGCAGCTTGGGGCCGTTTAGCAATCAGCCCCAGCATTTT CASSLGPFSNQPQHF . . TRBJ1-5 TRBV5-4
TGTGCCAGCAGTCGACTGGGACAGCCTTTAGCCGGGGACATTCAGTACTTC CASSRLGQPLAGDIQYF TRBD1 . TRBJ2-4 TRBV7-6
TGCGCCAGCAGCCCTCGCTTAGGGGCCAACTACGAGCAGTACTTC CASSPRLGANYEQYF . . TRBJ2-7 TRBV5-1
TGCAGCGTTACTCCTGGGGCAGGGGCTATTTGGGAGACCCAGTACTTC CSVTPGAGAIWETQYF . . TRBJ2-5 TRBV29-1
TGTGCCAGCAGTTGGCGGGGGAGCTATGGCTACACCTTC CASSWRGSYGYTF . . TRBJ1-2 TRBV28
TGTGCCAGCAGCCAGACAGACTGGAATTCACCCCTCCACTTT CASSQTDWNSPLHF . . TRBJ1-6 TRBV5-6
TGTGCCAGCAGCCCTTCCGGACAATACGGAAACACCATATATTTT CASSPSGQYGNTIYF . . TRBJ1-3 TRBV9
TGTGCCAGCAGCGTAGCGGGGGGCGCGTCTGAAAAACTGTTTTTT CASSVAGGASEKLFF . . TRBJ1-4 TRBV9
TGTGCCAGCAGCTCTCTTTCGGGTCCGAGCTCCTACAATGAGCAGTTCTTC CASSSLSGPSSYNEQFF . few TRBJ2-1 TRBV13